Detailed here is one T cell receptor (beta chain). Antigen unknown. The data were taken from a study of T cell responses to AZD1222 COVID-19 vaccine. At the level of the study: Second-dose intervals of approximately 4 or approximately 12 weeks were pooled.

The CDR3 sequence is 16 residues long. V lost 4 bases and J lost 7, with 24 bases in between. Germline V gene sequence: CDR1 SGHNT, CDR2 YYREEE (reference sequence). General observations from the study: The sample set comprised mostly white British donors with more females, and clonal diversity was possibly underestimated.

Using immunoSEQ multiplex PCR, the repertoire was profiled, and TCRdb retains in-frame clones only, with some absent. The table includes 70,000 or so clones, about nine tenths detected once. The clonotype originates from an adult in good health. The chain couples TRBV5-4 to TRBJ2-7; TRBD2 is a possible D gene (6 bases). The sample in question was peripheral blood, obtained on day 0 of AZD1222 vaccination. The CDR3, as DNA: TGTGCCAGCAGCACGTCCGGGACTCGACAAGTAGTTGAGCAGTACTTC. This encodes CASSTSGTRQVVEQYF.